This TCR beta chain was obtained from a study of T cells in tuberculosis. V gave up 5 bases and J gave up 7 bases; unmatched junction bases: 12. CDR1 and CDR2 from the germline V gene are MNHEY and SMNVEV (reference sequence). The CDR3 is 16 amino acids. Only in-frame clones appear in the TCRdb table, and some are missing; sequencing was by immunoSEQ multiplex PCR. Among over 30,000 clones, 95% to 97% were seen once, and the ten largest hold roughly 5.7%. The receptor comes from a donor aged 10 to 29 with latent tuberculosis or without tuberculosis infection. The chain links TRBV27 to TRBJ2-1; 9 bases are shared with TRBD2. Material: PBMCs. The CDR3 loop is CASSLLAGVPPNEQFF. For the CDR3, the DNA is TGTGCCAGCAGTCTCTTAGCGGGAGTGCCCCCGAATGAGCAGTTCTTC.